One TCR beta chain is described in this entry. This specimen comes from a study of blood T cell repertoires in COVID-19. Study details: Samples representing acute and convalescent COVID-19 were sourced from the United States, Italy and Spain. Nucleic acid was either cDNA or gDNA, and it came from T cells, B-cell-depleted T cells, or PBMCs.

Trimming shortened V by 3 bases and J by 10 bases, and 10 bases separated the two germline ends. The V gene's germline CDR1 is MNHEY and CDR2 SMNVEV (reference sequence). CDR3 size: 12 residues. The assay was immunoSEQ multiplex PCR, and TCRdb's table has in-frame clones only and misses some. The sample records around 620,000 clones, 80% to 90% being singletons. Sequencing used peripheral blood. The source is a woman aged 18-29 years with acute or convalescent COVID-19. This chain uses TRBV27 with TRBJ2-1, with D possibly matching TRBD2 (5 bases). CDR3 in DNA: TGTGCCAGCAGTTTGGTAGGGAGCGAGCAGTTCTTC. It specifies CASSLVGSEQFF.